The 12 T cell receptor beta chains listed next were all sequenced from one sample in a study of Ad26.COV2.S vaccination and SARS-CoV-2 variants. Assay used: immunoSEQ multiplex PCR; TCRdb lists only in-frame clones, some missing. The table has hundreds of thousands of clones, 75% to 90% seen once. The treatment: 15 to 20 received Ad26.COV2.S at low or high dose, single or two shots; roughly 5 received placebo; per-sample allocation not given. After the first vaccine or placebo injection, samples were drawn on day 63. This specimen was peripheral blood, taken in a trial of Ad26.COV2.S vaccine versus placebo. Receptors originate from a person aged 18-60 years who received the Ad26.COV2.S COVID-19 vaccine or a placebo.

The rearrangement uses TRBV6-2 or TRBV6-3 and TRBJ1-6; 8 nucleotides match TRBD1. Germline CDR1 is MNHEY and CDR2 is SVGEGT. V trimming: 6 bases; J trimming: 9 bases; junction bases outside the gene matches: 10. The CDR3 has 15 residues. The CDR3 region has the DNA TGTGCCAGCAGCCATCCCGGACAGGGTACTTCACCCCTCCACTTT. As protein: CASSHPGQGTSPLHF.

The gene calls are TRBV13 and TRBJ1-4, with D possibly matching TRBD1 (6 bases). CDR1 is PRHDT, CDR2 FYEKMQ, per germline (reference sequence). The V gene lost 5 bases and the J gene lost 3 bases, with 10 bases spanning the gap. This CDR3 is 14 amino acids long. CDR3 bases: TGTGCCAGCAGCCAGGGGAGGCCTAATGAAAAACTGTTTTTT. This translates into CASSQGRPNEKLFF.

The chain links TRBV4-1 to TRBJ2-2; no firm D call. Trimming shortened V by 1 base and J by 0 bases, and 6 bases separated the two germline ends. CDR1 MGHRA and CDR2 YSYEKL come from the germline V gene. The CDR3 runs 15 residues. The CDR3 DNA sequence: TGCGCCAGCAGCCAAGTCTACACGAACACCGGGGAGCTGTTTTTT. Amino acid sequence: CASSQVYTNTGELFF.

This clone turned up a few times. The chain couples TRBV4-2 to TRBJ1-2; D is ambiguous. Deletions cut 4 bases from V and 3 bases from J, with 15 bases between. Germline values: CDR1 LGHNA, CDR2 YNFKEQ. This CDR3 comprises 15 residues. This chain's CDR3 is CASSLGRVGYYGYTF. CDR3 DNA: TGTGCCAGCAGCCTAGGGAGAGTGGGGTACTATGGCTACACCTTC.

The chain joins TRBV7-8 to TRBJ2-7; D remains ambiguous. The germline V gene has CDR1 SGHVS and CDR2 FQNEAQ. V was cut by 2 bases and J by 2 bases, with 7 bases left in between. The CDR3 totals 13 residues. The CDR3 region has the DNA TGTGCCAGCAGCTTACGCGATACCTACGAGCAGTACTTC. As protein: CASSLRDTYEQYF.

This rearrangement joins TRBV19 to TRBJ1-2; D is unclear. The CDR3 is 12 residues long. Trimming took 5 bases from V and 4 from J, leaving 8 bases between them. In germline, CDR1 is LNHDA, CDR2 SQIVND (reference sequence). The CDR3 sequence: CASSLDPYGYTF. CDR3 sequence (DNA): TGTGCCAGTAGTCTCGACCCCTATGGCTACACCTTC.

V and J are TRBV6-4 and TRBJ2-2; D tentatively fits TRBD1 or TRBD2 (5 bases each). Germline CDR1 MRHNA, CDR2 SNTAGT. The CDR3 extends over 15 amino acids. Trimming left V 5 bases short and J 0 bases short, with 10 bases between. For the CDR3, the DNA is TGTGCCAGCAGTCCGGGACCTTCGAACACCGGGGAGCTGTTTTTT. It encodes CASSPGPSNTGELFF.

This chain links TRBV28 with TRBJ2-7, with D possibly matching TRBD2 (6 bases). V lost 2 bases to trimming and J lost 4 bases, with 15 bases between them. Per the germline V gene, CDR1 is MDHEN and CDR2 is SYDVKM. The CDR3 consists of 15 residues. The CDR3, as DNA: TGTGCCAGCAGTTTAGGAGGGGCGCTTCCTTACGAGCAGTACTTC. The encoded protein is CASSLGGALPYEQYF.

The chain is built from TRBV19 and TRBJ1-1; a weak D match, TRBD1 (5 bases). V gave up 8 bases and J gave up 0 bases, with 13 bases separating them. Per the germline V gene, CDR1 is LNHDA and CDR2 is SQIVND (reference sequence). CDR3 length: 14 amino acids. This CDR3 is CASCAGRMNTEAFF. The CDR3 nucleotides are TGTGCCAGTTGCGCGGGACGGATGAACACTGAAGCTTTCTTT.

The chain has TRBV2 and TRBJ2-7; 7 bases line up with TRBD2. The CDR3 consists of 14 residues. The germline gives CDR1 SNHLY, CDR2 FYNNEI. V was pared by 6 bases and J by 3 bases, with 8 bases of the junction left unmatched. The chain's CDR3 is CASRSVAGRYEQYF. CDR3 in DNA: TGTGCCAGCAGAAGCGTAGCGGGCCGCTACGAGCAGTACTTC.

The gene calls are TRBV5-1 and TRBJ2-3, with 10 nucleotides matching TRBD1. V dropped 4 bases and J dropped 4; count of bases not matched to a gene: 9. CDR1 SGHRS and CDR2 YFSETQ come from the germline V gene. CDR3 length equals 16 residues. The DNA for the CDR3 is TGCGCCAGCAGCAGGAGGACAGGGGGTTCAGCAGATACGCAGTATTTT. As protein: CASSRRTGGSADTQYF.

The table lists this clone with a count of one. The chain combines TRBV10-3 with TRBJ2-6; D is unclear. Germline CDR1 ENHRY, CDR2 SYGVKD. This CDR3 is 17 amino acids long. V shed 7 bases and J shed 0 bases, with 16 bases lying between them. DNA of the CDR3: TGTGCCATCACCGGAAACCCCCTCATCTCTGGGGCCAACGTCCTGACTTTC. As protein: CAITGNPLISGANVLTF.